This T cell receptor beta chain was captured in a study of cytomegalovirus exposure and HLA in healthy donors. Study observations and caveats: The investigators catalogued 150 or so TCR beta chains as cytomegalovirus-associated.

The PCR made use of 60 Vbeta and 13 Jbeta primers. The table came from immunoSEQ multiplex PCR; TCRdb's copy has only in-frame clones and leaves some out. The table lists fewer than 200,000 clones, nearly 80% of them singletons. CDR3 size: 17 residues. CDR1 and CDR2 from the germline V gene are MGHRA and YSYEKL. As for this clone: Its specificity is unknown. An end of the junction differs from the germline gene, which may be a read error.

The chain has TRBV4-1 and TRBJ2-1; no firm D call. The sequence derives from a man younger than 35 in good health and CMV-seropositive. Sequencing was performed on PBMCs. The CDR3 here is CASSQDQTLTGYNEQFF. CDR3 in DNA: TGCGCCAGCAGTCAAGATCAGACTCTCACCGGATACAATGAGCAGTTCTTC.